Below, 17 T cell receptor beta chains from the same sample are listed, as sequenced in a study of lymphopenia after photon versus proton radiotherapy (dated 2019 in TCRdb). The library was prepared using the immunoSEQ multiplex PCR assay. The table comes from immuneACCESS by way of TCRdb, which keeps in-frame sequences with V and J called. Part of the clones is missing from these tables; in studies checked, under half for an unresolved V gene and the rest for unknown reasons. For this sample there are more than 15,000 clones; roughly four fifths appear just once. The ten largest clones capture 2.9% of the sample. The sequencing here drew on peripheral blood, taken from a patient treated with photon-based radiotherapy. Receptors originate from a woman between 45 and 60 years old with pancreatic cancer.

This clone came up a few times. The chain links TRBV28 to TRBJ2-7; D is undetermined. The CDR3 runs 15 residues. Trimming left V 2 bases short and J 1 base short, with 12 bases between. The germline gives CDR1 MDHEN, CDR2 SYDVKM. The CDR3 DNA is TGTGCCAGCAGTTTAGGTTCCGGCAGATCCTACGAGCAGTACTTC. Encoded protein: CASSLGSGRSYEQYF. The full variable domain, its missing parts supplied by reference TRBV28 and TRBJ2-7, is DVKVTQSSRYLVKRTGEKVFLECVQDMDHENMFWYRQDPGLGLRLIYFSYDVKMKEKGDIPEGYSVSREKKERFSLILESASTNQTSMYLCASSLGSGRSYEQYFGPGTRLTVT.

This chain uses TRBV27 with TRBJ2-7; TRBD2 agrees at 16 bases. This CDR3 spans 16 amino acids. The V segment lost 6 bases and the J segment 2 bases; nucleotides outside the gene matches: 4. Germline CDR1 reads MNHEY; CDR2 reads SMNVEV (reference sequence). The CDR3, as DNA: TGTGCCAGCAGCCCCGGGACTAGCGGGAGGGCCTACGAGCAGTACTTC. Translated: CASSPGTSGRAYEQYF.

This chain links TRBV18 with TRBJ1-5, with D possibly being TRBD1 (6 bases). The CDR3 totals 15 residues. V was pared by 3 bases and J by 7 bases, with 16 bases between. Germline lookup yields CDR1 KGHSH and CDR2 LQKENI. CDR3 sequence: CASSPARGANQPQHF. The CDR3 DNA sequence: TGTGCCAGCTCACCGGCCAGGGGCGCGAACCAGCCCCAGCATTTT.

The J gene is TRBJ1-5, the V gene TRBV7-9, with no clear D. V gave up 1 base and J gave up 6 bases, with 7 bases separating them. This CDR3 spans 13 amino acids. The germline V gene has CDR1 SEHNR and CDR2 FQNEAQ (reference sequence). CDR3 region: CASSLVGTQPQHF. The DNA of the CDR3 is TGTGCCAGCAGCTTAGTGGGCACTCAGCCCCAGCATTTT.

This clone has only one observation. The chain is built from TRBV4-1 and TRBJ2-7; 11 bases line up with TRBD2. Germline V gives CDR1 MGHRA, CDR2 YSYEKL. This CDR3 spans 15 amino acids. V lost 4 bases to trimming and J lost 4 bases; unmatched junction nucleotides: 6. The CDR3 DNA sequence: TGCGCCAGCAGCCCTATACTAGCGGGAGTGTACGAGCAGTACTTC. Amino acid sequence: CASSPILAGVYEQYF.

The chain links TRBV9 to TRBJ1-1; 7 nucleotides align to TRBD1. The germline CDR1 and CDR2 sequences are SGDLS and YYNGEE. V trimming: 0 bases; J trimming: 11 bases; junction bases outside the gene matches: 7. The CDR3 has 13 residues. The CDR3, as DNA: TGTGCCAGCAGCGTAGTGGTAACAGGGGTCGCTTTCTTT. It specifies CASSVVVTGVAFF.

This rearrangement joins TRBV29-1 to TRBJ2-3; 11 nucleotides line up with TRBD2. Germline-derived CDR1 and CDR2 are SQVTM and ANQGSEA. The CDR3 is 17 residues long. V gave up 6 bases and J gave up 2 bases; unmatched junction bases: 13. The CDR3 protein is CSVAGLADPAPTDTQYF. In DNA form, the CDR3 reads TGCAGCGTCGCGGGACTAGCGGATCCCGCCCCCACAGATACGCAGTATTTT.

The chain joins TRBV4-2 to TRBJ2-1; 9 nucleotides align to TRBD1. Trimming took 2 bases from V and 9 from J; bases not matched to a gene: 11. This CDR3 has 16 amino acids. CDR1 LGHNA and CDR2 YNFKEQ come from the germline V gene. The CDR3 coding sequence is TGTGCCAGCAGCCAACCACCCGGGACAGGGAAGGCTGAGCAGTTCTTC. Translating gives CASSQPPGTGKAEQFF.

The chain combines TRBV30 with TRBJ2-1, with D perhaps TRBD2 (5 bases). The CDR3 is 15 residues long. With 1 base removed from V and 2 bases from J, the gap between germline ends came to 12 bases. Germline CDR1 reads GTSNPN; CDR2 reads SVGIG (reference sequence). CDR3 coding DNA: TGTGCCTGGAGTGGTACTAGTAGGACCTACAATGAGCAGTTCTTC. This codes for CAWSGTSRTYNEQFF.

J is TRBJ2-3 and V is TRBV7-9; D gene uncertain. The V gene lost 2 bases and the J gene lost 2 bases, with 5 bases spanning the gap. CDR1 and CDR2 from the germline V gene are SEHNR and FQNEAQ (reference sequence). The length of the CDR3 is 13 residues. CDR3 in amino acids: CASSLSTTDTQYF. As DNA, the CDR3 is TGTGCCAGCAGCTTATCTACCACAGATACGCAGTATTTT.

This chain's CDR3 is CASSQVAASGDEQYF. CDR3 sequence (DNA): TGTGCCAGCAGCCAAGTGGCGGCTAGCGGGGACGAGCAGTACTTC. This chain uses TRBV4-2 with TRBJ2-7; 9 positions agree with TRBD2. The CDR3 has 15 residues. Germline values: CDR1 LGHNA, CDR2 YNFKEQ. V was pared by 1 base and J by 5 bases, with 6 bases of the junction left unmatched.

The rearrangement uses TRBV7-8 and TRBJ1-1, with 7 bases aligning to TRBD1. The trim removed 7 bases at V and 5 bases at J, leaving 10 bases unmatched. The germline V gene encodes CDR1 SGHVS and CDR2 FQNEAQ. The CDR3 length is 14 residues. In DNA, the CDR3 is TGTGCCAGCACTCTCGACAGGGTTGGGACTGAAGCTTTCTTT. Its protein is CASTLDRVGTEAFF.

CDR3 sequence: CASSQIVGGQLANTEAFF. CDR3 DNA: TGTGCCAGCAGCCAAATTGTCGGAGGACAGCTAGCGAACACTGAAGCTTTCTTT. The chain has TRBV14 and TRBJ1-1; a weak D match, TRBD1 (6 bases). V lost 2 bases to trimming and J lost 1 base, with 20 bases between them. The CDR3 loop spans 18 amino acids. CDR1 is SGHDN and CDR2 is FVKESK in the germline V gene.

The chain joins TRBV28 to TRBJ1-4; 8 bases are a match to TRBD1. With V trimmed by 2 bases and J by 6 bases, 11 bases remained unmatched. Germline CDR1 reads MDHEN; CDR2 reads SYDVKM. The CDR3 totals 17 residues. This CDR3 reads CASSLVQGARVDEKLFF. The CDR3 DNA is TGTGCCAGCAGTTTAGTCCAGGGGGCCCGGGTTGATGAAAAACTGTTTTTT.

The chain combines TRBV6-1 with TRBJ2-1; TRBD2 aligns across 9 bases. Trimming took 1 base from V and 2 from J; bases not matched to a gene: 6. The length of the CDR3 is 17 residues. The germline CDR1 and CDR2 sequences are MNHNS and SASEGT. The CDR3 spells CASSEGLTSGPYNEQFF. In DNA, the CDR3 is TGTGCCAGCAGTGAAGGGTTGACTAGCGGTCCCTACAATGAGCAGTTCTTC.

The V and J genes are TRBV6-5 and TRBJ2-7, with D possibly being TRBD2 (6 bases). The germline V gene has CDR1 MNHEY and CDR2 SVGAGI. The CDR3 is 15 amino acids. The germline V and J ends were trimmed by 6 bases and 2 bases, with 17 bases remaining between them. In DNA, the CDR3 is TGTGCCAGCAGCCCCGGCGGGGTTAACCCCTACGAGCAGTACTTC. As protein: CASSPGGVNPYEQYF.

The chain recombines TRBV2 with TRBJ2-7; a possible D gene is TRBD2 (6 bases). Deletions cut 5 bases from V and 0 bases from J, with 14 bases between. The CDR3 sequence is 15 residues long. Germline lookup yields CDR1 SNHLY and CDR2 FYNNEI. In DNA, the CDR3 is TGTGCCAGCAGTCAACTAGCTGCGAGCTCCTACGAGCAGTACTTC. Translated, it gives CASSQLAASSYEQYF.